This T cell receptor (beta chain) was observed in a study of blood T cells in healthy people across ages. General observations from the study: Measured against age, TCR beta diversity per million T cells decreased in a roughly linear manner.

A J-beta primer mix and a sample-barcoded 5' primer were used in a second PCR of roughly 6 to 11 cycles. Via MiXCR, TCRdb re-called the 5' RACE reads, giving one row per CDR3 protein. The table lists just over 800,000 distinct CDR3 sequences, 62% of them singletons. As for this clonotype: Its target is unknown.

CDR1 SNHLY and CDR2 FYNNEI come from the germline V gene. Trimming removed 5 bases at V and 0 bases at J, with 13 bases between. This CDR3 has 15 residues. The TCR comes from a man aged 30 to 39 in good health. The chain combines TRBV2 with TRBJ1-2; D is perhaps TRBD1 (6 bases). Sequencing was performed on blood. CDR3 in amino acids: CASSYEGGANYGYTF. Here the CDR3 DNA reads TGTGCCAGCAGTTATGAGGGGGGAGCTAACTATGGCTACACCTTC.